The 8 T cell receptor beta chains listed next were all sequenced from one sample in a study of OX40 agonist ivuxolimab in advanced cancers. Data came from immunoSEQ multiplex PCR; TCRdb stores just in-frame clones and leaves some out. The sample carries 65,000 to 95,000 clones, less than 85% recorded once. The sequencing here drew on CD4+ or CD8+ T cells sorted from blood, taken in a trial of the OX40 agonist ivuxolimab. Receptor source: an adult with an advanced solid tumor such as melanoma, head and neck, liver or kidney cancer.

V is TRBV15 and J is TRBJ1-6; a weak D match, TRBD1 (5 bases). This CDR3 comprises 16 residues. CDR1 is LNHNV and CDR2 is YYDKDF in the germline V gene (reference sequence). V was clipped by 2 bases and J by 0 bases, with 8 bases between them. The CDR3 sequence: CATSRSGSSYNSPLHF. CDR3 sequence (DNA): TGTGCCACCAGCAGATCAGGGAGCTCCTATAATTCACCCCTCCACTTT.

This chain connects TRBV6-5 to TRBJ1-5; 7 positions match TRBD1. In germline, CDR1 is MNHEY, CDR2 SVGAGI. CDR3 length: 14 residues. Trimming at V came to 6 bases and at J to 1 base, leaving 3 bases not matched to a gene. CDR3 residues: CASSTGQSNQPQHF. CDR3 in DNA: TGTGCCAGCAGCACGGGACAGAGCAATCAGCCCCAGCATTTT.

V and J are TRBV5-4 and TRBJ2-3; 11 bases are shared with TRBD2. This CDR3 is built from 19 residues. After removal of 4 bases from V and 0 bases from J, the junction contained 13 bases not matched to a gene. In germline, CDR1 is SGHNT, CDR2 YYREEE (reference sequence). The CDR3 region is CASSLVTSGSPLSTDTQYF. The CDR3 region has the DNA TGTGCCAGCAGCCTGGTCACTAGCGGGAGCCCCCTCAGCACAGATACGCAGTATTTT.

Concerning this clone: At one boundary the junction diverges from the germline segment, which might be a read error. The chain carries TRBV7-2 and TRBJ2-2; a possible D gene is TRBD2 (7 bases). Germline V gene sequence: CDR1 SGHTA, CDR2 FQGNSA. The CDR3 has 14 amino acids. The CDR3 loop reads CASSLVQAHRGAVF. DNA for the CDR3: TGTGCCAGCAGCTTAGTGCAGGCTCACCGGGGGGCTGTTTTT. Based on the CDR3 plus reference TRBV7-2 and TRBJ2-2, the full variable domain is GAGVSQSPSNKVTEKGKDVELRCDPISGHTALYWYRQSLGQGLEFLIYFQGNSAPDKSGLPSDRFSAERTGGSVSTLTIQRTQQEDSAVYLCASSLVQAHRGAVFGEGSRLTVL.

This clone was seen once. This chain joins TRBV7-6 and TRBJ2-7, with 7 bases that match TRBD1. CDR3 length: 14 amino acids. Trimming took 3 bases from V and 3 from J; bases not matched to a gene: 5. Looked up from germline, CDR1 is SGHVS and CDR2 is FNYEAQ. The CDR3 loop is CASSLTGTDYEQYF. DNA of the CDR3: TGTGCCAGCAGCTTGACAGGGACGGACTACGAGCAGTACTTC.

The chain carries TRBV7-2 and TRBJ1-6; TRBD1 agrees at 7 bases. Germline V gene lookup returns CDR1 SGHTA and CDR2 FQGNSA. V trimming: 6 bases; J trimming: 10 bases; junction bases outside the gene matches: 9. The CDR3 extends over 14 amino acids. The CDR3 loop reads CASRSIGQASPLHF. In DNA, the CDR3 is TGTGCCAGCAGATCTATCGGACAGGCCTCACCCCTCCACTTT.

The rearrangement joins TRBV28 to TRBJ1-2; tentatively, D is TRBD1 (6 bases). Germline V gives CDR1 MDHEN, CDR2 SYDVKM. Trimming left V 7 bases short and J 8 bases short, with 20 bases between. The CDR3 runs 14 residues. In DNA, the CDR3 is TGTGCCAGCACTCGGCAGGGGCAAGTCCGGGGCTACACCTTC. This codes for CASTRQGQVRGYTF.

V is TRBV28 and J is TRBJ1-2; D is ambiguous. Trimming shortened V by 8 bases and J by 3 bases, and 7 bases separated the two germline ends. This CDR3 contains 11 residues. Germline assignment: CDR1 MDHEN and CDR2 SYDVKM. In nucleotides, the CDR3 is TGTGCCAGCCAGAGGGACTATGGCTACACCTTC. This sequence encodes CASQRDYGYTF.